The next 18 T cell receptor beta chains were all read from a single sample in a study of OX40 agonist ivuxolimab in advanced cancers. Sequenced by immunoSEQ multiplex PCR; TCRdb stores in-frame clones only, minus some. The table has roughly 77,000 clones, over 85% seen once. The sample consisted of CD4+ or CD8+ T cells sorted from blood, taken in a trial of the OX40 agonist ivuxolimab. These receptors all come from an adult with an advanced solid tumor such as melanoma, head and neck, liver or kidney cancer.

The chain joins TRBV6-6 to TRBJ1-1; D perhaps matches TRBD1 (5 bases). V was cut by 7 bases and J by 3 bases, with 15 bases left in between. This CDR3 is built from 14 residues. Germline loops: CDR1 MNHNY, CDR2 SVGAGI (reference sequence). The CDR3, as DNA: TGTGCCAGCACGGGACCTCAGTCGGACACTGAAGCTTTCTTT. Protein: CASTGPQSDTEAFF.

This chain links TRBV30 with TRBJ1-5; a weak D match, TRBD1 (6 bases). Deletions cut 0 bases from V and 6 bases from J, with 21 bases between. This CDR3 has 17 amino acids. The germline V gene encodes CDR1 GTSNPN and CDR2 SVGIG (reference sequence). CDR3 sequence reads: CAWSVEGWGAGGQPQHF. DNA for the CDR3: TGTGCCTGGAGTGTAGAGGGATGGGGGGCTGGGGGTCAGCCCCAGCATTTT.

The rearrangement uses TRBV10-3 and TRBJ2-3; no firm D call. The CDR3 is 12 amino acids. The ends were cut back, 2 bases at V and 6 bases at J, with 6 bases in the middle. Germline V gives CDR1 ENHRY, CDR2 SYGVKD. CDR3 nucleotides: TGTGCCATCAGTGAGAACGGGGATACGCAGTATTTT. It specifies CAISENGDTQYF.

The rearrangement uses TRBV5-4 and TRBJ2-7; 7 positions agree with TRBD1. This CDR3 comprises 16 residues. Germline V gene data show CDR1 as SGHNT and CDR2 as YYREEE (reference sequence). V lost 0 bases, J lost 0 bases, and 6 bases stayed unmatched. In DNA, the CDR3 is TGTGCCAGCAGCTTGGGACAGGGACCTTTCTCCTACGAGCAGTACTTC. Its translation is CASSLGQGPFSYEQYF.

This chain uses TRBV20-1 with TRBJ2-4, with TRBD2 as a possible D gene (5 bases). CDR1 is DFQATT, CDR2 SNEGSKA, per germline (reference sequence). V lost 5 bases, J lost 6 bases, and 8 bases lay in between. This CDR3 comprises 11 residues. The CDR3 DNA follows: TGCAGTGCTCTTCTAGCAAACATTCAGTACTTC. Translating it yields CSALLANIQYF.

The chain recombines TRBV11-3 with TRBJ2-5; possible D gene TRBD2, 5 bases. Looked up from germline, CDR1 is SGHNT and CDR2 is YENEEA. The CDR3 sequence is 15 residues long. V lost 0 bases and J lost 5, with 13 bases in between. CDR3 amino acids: CASSLDRGSWETQYF. The CDR3 DNA sequence: TGTGCCAGCAGCTTAGATAGAGGGAGCTGGGAGACCCAGTACTTC.

The chain is built from TRBV19 and TRBJ2-1; D not certain. The CDR3 sequence is 15 residues long. With 5 bases removed from V and 1 base from J, the gap between germline ends came to 12 bases. The germline CDR1 and CDR2 sequences are LNHDA and SQIVND (reference sequence). The CDR3 bases are TGTGCCAGTAGTCCCCGAAGGGTATCCTACAATGAGCAGTTCTTC. Amino acid sequence: CASSPRRVSYNEQFF.

V is TRBV5-1 and J is TRBJ2-1; tentatively, D is TRBD2 (5 bases). The V gene lost 4 bases and the J gene lost 4 bases, with 9 bases spanning the gap. The CDR3 has 13 residues. Germline-derived CDR1 and CDR2 are SGHRS and YFSETQ. CDR3 loop: CASSPTSYNEQFF. CDR3 coding DNA: TGCGCCAGCAGCCCTACTAGTTACAATGAGCAGTTCTTC. The whole variable domain, filled in from reference TRBV5-1 and TRBJ2-1, reads KAGVTQTPRYLIKTRGQQVTLSCSPISGHRSVSWYQQTPGQGLQFLFEYFSETQRNKGNFPGRFSGRQFSNSRSEMNVSTLELGDSALYLCASSPTSYNEQFFGPGTRLTVL.

This clone was seen more than once but under ten times. V usage is TRBV19 and J usage is TRBJ1-1; TRBD1 aligns across 8 bases. This CDR3 is built from 13 residues. With 3 bases clipped from V and 5 bases from J, the junction kept 2 bases outside the gene matches. Germline lookup yields CDR1 LNHDA and CDR2 SQIVND (reference sequence). The CDR3 DNA is TGTGCCAGTAGTATGACAGGGGTGACTGAAGCTTTCTTT. Translating gives CASSMTGVTEAFF. Full variable domain (outside the CDR3, taken from reference TRBV19 and TRBJ1-1): DGGITQSPKYLFRKEGQNVTLSCEQNLNHDAMYWYRQDPGQGLRLIYYSQIVNDFQKGDIAEGYSVSREKKESFPLTVTSAQKNPTAFYLCASSMTGVTEAFFGQGTRLTVV.

The chain couples TRBV5-1 to TRBJ2-3; 7 positions match TRBD2. The trim removed 0 bases at V and 4 bases at J, leaving 5 bases unmatched. Germline CDR1 is SGHRS and CDR2 is YFSETQ. This CDR3 contains 15 residues. For the CDR3, the DNA is TGCGCCAGCAGCTTGGGGGACGCGGGAGCAGATACGCAGTATTTT. Amino acid sequence: CASSLGDAGADTQYF.

This clone was seen only once. This sequence joins TRBV5-4 and TRBJ2-3; D gene uncertain. This CDR3 is 13 amino acids long. V lost 0 bases, J lost 4 bases, and 6 bases lay in between. Germline CDR1 reads SGHNT; CDR2 reads YYREEE (reference sequence). This CDR3 is CASSLVGSDTQYF. In DNA, the CDR3 is TGTGCCAGCAGCTTGGTTGGCTCAGATACGCAGTATTTT.

The J gene is TRBJ2-1, the V gene TRBV5-1; 13 positions match TRBD2. The J segment lost 6 bases and the V segment lost 4 bases, leaving 16 bases of the junction unmatched. Germline assignment: CDR1 SGHRS and CDR2 YFSETQ. The length of the CDR3 is 19 residues. Here the CDR3 DNA reads TGCGCCAGCAGCCAAGGGACTAGCGGGGCTAACCTAGGAGCCAATGAGCAGTTCTTC. This sequence encodes CASSQGTSGANLGANEQFF.

The chain employs TRBV2 and TRBJ2-5; D might be TRBD1 (5 bases). Trimming took 8 bases from V and 7 from J, leaving 20 bases between them. Germline V gene lookup returns CDR1 SNHLY and CDR2 FYNNEI. The CDR3 spans 14 residues. As DNA, the CDR3 is TGTGCCAGCGATAAGCAGACAGCCCAGTGGACCCAGTACTTC. As protein: CASDKQTAQWTQYF.

The chain employs TRBV20-1 and TRBJ1-2; no reliable D call. V was cut by 4 bases and J by 4 bases, with 4 bases left in between. This CDR3 is 10 amino acids long. CDR1 and CDR2 (germline): DFQATT, SNEGSKA (reference sequence). The DNA of the CDR3 is TGCAGTGCTACTCCCTATGGCTACACCTTC. Translation: CSATPYGYTF.

The rearrangement joins TRBV6-1 to TRBJ1-1, with D tentatively TRBD1 (5 bases). In germline, CDR1 is MNHNS, CDR2 SASEGT. The V and J ends lost 6 bases and 3 bases respectively, with 17 bases between them. This CDR3 is 15 amino acids long. CDR3: CASSIIGTLYTEAFF. DNA for the CDR3: TGTGCCAGCAGCATCATCGGGACCCTCTACACTGAAGCTTTCTTT.

The V gene is TRBV11-2, the J gene TRBJ2-5, with no clear D. This CDR3 has 13 residues. Germline assignment: CDR1 SGHAT and CDR2 FQNNGV. V lost 2 bases to trimming and J lost 2 bases, with 6 bases between them. The CDR3 DNA is TGTGCCAGCAGCTTACAAGGGCAAGAGACCCAGTACTTC. It specifies CASSLQGQETQYF.

V usage is TRBV11-3 and J usage is TRBJ2-1; 9 positions agree with TRBD2. Germline V gene sequence: CDR1 SGHNT, CDR2 YENEEA. The CDR3 has 15 amino acids. V was pared by 2 bases and J by 5 bases, with 4 bases of the junction left unmatched. The CDR3 sequence is CASSLQAGGHNEQFF. CDR3 coding DNA: TGTGCCAGCAGCTTACAAGCGGGAGGCCACAATGAGCAGTTCTTC.

The genes are TRBV7-6 and TRBJ2-7; 12 bases line up with TRBD1. Germline CDR1 and CDR2: SGHVS and FNYEAQ. CDR3 length equals 15 residues. Losses at the gene ends were 3 bases for V and 7 bases for J; bases not matched to a gene: 7. Written as DNA, the CDR3 is TGTGCCAGCAGCTTCTCCGGGACAGGGGGCGGGGAGCAGTACTTC. This gives the protein CASSFSGTGGGEQYF.